This TCR beta chain was captured in a study of shared clonotypes between healthy human individuals. Clones were sequenced by immunoSEQ multiplex PCR, and TCRdb holds only the in-frame ones, with some missing. The table has under 200,000 clones, 90% to 95% seen once. Overall study findings and caveats: Sampling used blood alone; tissue repertoires probably differ. On the whole, naive subsets had larger estimated richness than memory subsets had.

This clone appeared once. Antigen: not known. The CDR3 runs 15 residues. CDR1 is MNHEY and CDR2 is SVGAGI in the germline V gene. This TCR was recovered from a woman aged 30 to 39 in good health. Sequenced input: naive CD4+ T cells sorted from blood. As to subset: CD45RA+ positively selected. V is TRBV6-5 and J is TRBJ2-5; 7 bases match TRBD2. Gene TRBJ2-7 matches the end of the DNA better, so the J call may be wrong. The CDR3 sequence: CASSYSKAGTYEQYF. In DNA, the CDR3 is TGTGCCAGCAGTTACTCGAAAGCGGGGACCTACGAGCAGTACTTC.